This T cell receptor (beta chain) was sequenced during a study of blood T cell repertoires in COVID-19. Overall study context: Samples representing acute and convalescent COVID-19 were sourced from the United States, Italy and Spain. Nucleic acid was either cDNA or gDNA, and it came from T cells, B-cell-depleted T cells, or PBMCs.

Trimming removed 4 bases from V and 3 bases from J; junction bases left unmatched: 10. Germline lookup yields CDR1 SGHRS and CDR2 YFSETQ. The CDR3 has 19 residues. This clone was observed once. In the study's own analysis: Counts of nucleated cells, estimated from reference gene primer amplification, were obtained. The repertoire was sequenced with immunoSEQ multiplex PCR; TCRdb's copy has only in-frame clones and lacks some. The DNA gave D and trimming, while V, J and clone size come from that table. Of 65,000 to 90,000 clones detected, 88% appear once; the ten largest clones hold over 4.5%. Sequencing was done on a sample of peripheral blood. The chain uses TRBV5-1 and TRBJ2-1; 16 bases align to TRBD2. This clonotype was obtained from a human donor in a cohort sampled during active COVID-19. The CDR3 sequence is CASSPSGLAGGLDYNEQFF. The CDR3 nucleotides are TGCGCCAGCAGCCCGTCGGGACTAGCGGGAGGGCTCGACTACAATGAGCAGTTCTTC.